This T cell receptor (beta chain) originates from a study of cytomegalovirus exposure and HLA in healthy donors. Findings and limits, study-wide: The study carried out a later analysis of TCR beta sequences. It associated around 17,000 of them with specific HLA alleles at a false discovery rate of 0.05. Certain sequence variants were highly shared and formed a cluster, and this cluster was likely a sequencing artifact.

PCR was performed using 60 Vbeta and 13 Jbeta primers. Assay used: immunoSEQ multiplex PCR; TCRdb lists only in-frame clones, some missing. Of about 120,000 clones in the sample, roughly four fifths were seen once. Trimming took off 5 bases at V and 5 bases at J, with 18 bases between the two ends. The CDR3 sequence is 15 residues long. Per germline, CDR1 PRHDT and CDR2 FYEKMQ (reference sequence). Details on this clone: Its antigen is currently unknown.

The specimen was PBMCs. The chain carries TRBV13 and TRBJ2-5; tentatively, D is TRBD2 (5 bases). This receptor was identified in a woman in her twenties or thirties in good health and CMV-seropositive. In DNA form, the CDR3 reads TGTGCCAGCAGCAAGAGGGTTGGAGTGGGTGAGACCCAGTACTTC. Amino acids: CASSKRVGVGETQYF.